The 18 T cell receptor beta chains below all came from one sample that was sequenced in a study of blood T cells in healthy people across ages. It was with a sample-barcoded 5' primer and a J-beta primer mix that a second PCR of about 6 to 12 cycles was run. TCRdb redid the calling of the 5' RACE reads with MiXCR, one entry per CDR3 protein. The sample lists hundreds of thousands of distinct CDR3 sequences; roughly 25% were seen once. The data were also submitted as part of a second study, on T cells of mothers and their children.

The sample was blood. The receptor source for this set is a boy between 10 and 17 years old in good health.

The sample holds a few counts of this clonotype. This chain links TRBV4-3 with TRBJ2-5; the match to TRBD2 covers 9 bases. Looked up from germline, CDR1 is LGHNA and CDR2 is YSLEER. V gave up 1 base and J gave up 5 bases; unmatched junction bases: 11. The CDR3 has 17 amino acids. The CDR3 region is CASSQGGGAQNLETQYF. The CDR3 DNA reads as TGCGCCAGCAGCCAAGGCGGGGGGGCCCAGAATCTGGAGACCCAGTACTTC.

The chain employs TRBV14 and TRBJ2-5, with D perhaps assigned TRBD1 or TRBD2 (5 bases each). The assigned J gene may be wrong: the sequence end matches TRBJ2-7 better. The germline gives CDR1 SGHDN, CDR2 FVKESK. The CDR3 contains 15 residues. The chain's CDR3 is CASSQEHMGPIEQYF. The CDR3 DNA reads as TGTGCCAGCAGCCAAGAGCATATGGGACCTATCGAGCAGTACTTC.

V is TRBV7-9 and J is TRBJ2-1; no reliable D call. The germline V and J ends were trimmed by 5 bases and 6 bases, with 14 bases remaining between them. There are 14 residues in the CDR3. The germline gives CDR1 SEHNR, CDR2 FQNEAQ (reference sequence). The CDR3 DNA is TGTGCCAGCAGCCGGCGACCAGGCATCAATGAGCAGTTCTTC. Encoded protein: CASSRRPGINEQFF.

This chain uses TRBV11-2 with TRBJ2-1; TRBD2 matches 9 bases. The V gene's germline CDR1 is SGHAT and CDR2 FQNNGV. J gave up 0 bases and V 3 bases, and 9 bases lay outside the gene matches. There are 18 residues in the CDR3. As DNA, the CDR3 is TGTGCCAGCAGCTTTAGCGGGGGTAAGGGTAGCTCCTACAATGAGCAGTTCTTC. Its protein product is CASSFSGGKGSSYNEQFF.

The rearrangement links TRBV20-1 to TRBJ1-1, with unresolved D. CDR1 and CDR2 from the germline V gene are DFQATT and SNEGSKA (reference sequence). This CDR3 is built from 13 residues. V lost 3 bases to trimming and J lost 7 bases, with 15 bases between them. This CDR3 is CSASVASGDEAFF. DNA of the CDR3: TGCAGTGCTAGTGTGGCCTCCGGGGATGAAGCTTTCTTT.

This clonotype has only a few counts. The rearrangement joins TRBV7-2 to TRBJ1-5; D is undetermined. The CDR3 consists of 14 residues. CDR1 is SGHTA, CDR2 FQGNSA, per germline. Trimming cost V 3 bases and J 3 bases, with 9 bases left between them. For the CDR3, the DNA is TGTGCCAGCAGCTTTGTAGGGAACAATCAGCCCCAGCATTTT. This translates into CASSFVGNNQPQHF.

This clonotype was recorded a few times. The chain joins TRBV24-1 to TRBJ2-1; 9 bases are shared with TRBD2. Germline V gene lookup returns CDR1 KGHDR and CDR2 SFDVKD. The CDR3 is 15 residues long. J lost 5 bases, V lost 3 bases, and 4 bases had no gene match. The CDR3 DNA follows: TGTGCCACCAGTGATCCGACTAGCGGAAACAATGAGCAGTTCTTC. It encodes CATSDPTSGNNEQFF.

The chain is built from TRBV28 and TRBJ1-4, with D possibly being TRBD1 (6 bases). Looked up from germline, CDR1 is MDHEN and CDR2 is SYDVKM. Trimming pared 6 bases from V and 7 bases from J, leaving 15 bases between. The CDR3 contains 14 residues. CDR3 in amino acids: CASSQTGGIEKLFF. CDR3 DNA: TGTGCCAGCAGCCAGACAGGCGGCATTGAAAAACTGTTTTTT.

This clonotype has more than one count but fewer than ten. The CDR3 DNA reads TGTGCCAGCAGCTTAGCGGGGGCGGGGGTCTACGAGCAGTACTTC. Protein: CASSLAGAGVYEQYF. The chain couples TRBV7-2 to TRBJ2-7, with D maybe TRBD2 (7 bases). The CDR3 loop spans 15 amino acids. The germline V gene has CDR1 SGHTA and CDR2 FQGNSA. Trimming took off 0 bases at V and 3 bases at J, with 12 bases between the two ends.

This clonotype was detected a few times. The J gene is TRBJ2-5, the V gene TRBV24-1; TRBD2 might be the D (6 bases). Germline values: CDR1 KGHDR, CDR2 SFDVKD. The V and J ends lost 0 bases and 5 bases respectively, with 6 bases between them. There are 13 residues in the CDR3. The DNA of the CDR3 is TGTGCCACCAGTGATTTGGGGGGGGAGACCCAGTACTTC. Its protein product is CATSDLGGETQYF.

This clonotype has at least ten counts. This sequence joins TRBV5-1 and TRBJ2-7, with a tentative D call TRBD1 (6 bases). Deletions cut 2 bases from V and 0 bases from J, with 9 bases between. Germline V CDR1 and CDR2: SGHRS, YFSETQ. The CDR3 has 14 amino acids. The CDR3 DNA reads as TGCGCCAGCAGCTTCTTGGACAGCTCCTACGAGCAGTACTTC. Protein sequence: CASSFLDSSYEQYF.

This rearrangement joins TRBV3-1 to TRBJ1-5; 11 bases match TRBD1. V was pared by 1 base and J by 7 bases, with 9 bases of the junction left unmatched. CDR1 and CDR2 from the germline V gene are LGHDT and YNNKEL (reference sequence). The CDR3 loop spans 17 amino acids. The CDR3 protein is CASSQGPGTGGGQPQHF. The CDR3 region has the DNA TGTGCCAGCAGCCAAGGCCCCGGGACAGGGGGAGGGCAGCCCCAGCATTTT.

The chain uses TRBV11-1 and TRBJ1-1; 9 positions agree with TRBD1. Losses at the gene ends were 5 bases for V and 5 bases for J; bases not matched to a gene: 6. This CDR3 is 14 amino acids long. Germline V gene sequence: CDR1 SGHAT, CDR2 FQDESV (reference sequence). Here the CDR3 DNA reads TGTGCCAGCAGCAAACAGGGGGCGCGGACTGAAGCTTTCTTT. Translation gives CASSKQGARTEAFF.

This clonotype was seen only a few times. A junction end diverges from the germline sequence, so it may reflect a read error. The rearrangement links TRBV2 to TRBJ2-5; D perhaps matches TRBD1 (5 bases). Per the germline V gene, CDR1 is SNHLY and CDR2 is FYNNEI. The CDR3 totals 11 residues. CDR3 bases: TGTGCCAGCAGTGACAGTAGGGGATTGGACTTC. Encoded protein: CASSDSRGLDF.

This rearrangement joins TRBV12-3 or TRBV12-4 to TRBJ2-1, with 14 bases fitting TRBD2. Trimming cost V 7 bases and J 5 bases; bases outside gene matches: 16. This CDR3 contains 19 residues. CDR3 sequence reads: CASKTDRATSGRDHNEQFF. In DNA, the CDR3 is TGTGCCAGCAAGACCGACAGGGCGACTAGCGGGAGGGATCACAATGAGCAGTTCTTC.

This clonotype has a handful of counts. V gene TRBV4-1 combines with J gene TRBJ2-5; 8 positions agree with TRBD1. The DNA end lines up better with TRBJ2-1; the J call may be wrong. Germline-derived CDR1 and CDR2 are MGHRA and YSYEKL. This CDR3 contains 15 residues. CDR3 nucleotide sequence: TGCGCCAGCAGCCACAGGGGGCGAGGTGGCTATGAGCAGTTCTTC. This gives the protein CASSHRGRGGYEQFF.

In its sample, this clonotype was seen a few times. The chain joins TRBV5-1 to TRBJ2-7; 7 bases agree with TRBD2. The V gene end was trimmed by 0 bases and the J gene end by 2 bases; junction bases not matched to a gene: 5. Germline V gene data show CDR1 as SGHRS and CDR2 as YFSETQ. CDR3 size: 15 residues. The CDR3 reads CASSLGSGLPYEQYF. In DNA form, the CDR3 reads TGCGCCAGCAGCTTGGGGTCGGGACTACCCTACGAGCAGTACTTC. Together with reference TRBV5-1 and TRBJ2-7, the CDR3 gives the full variable domain: KAGVTQTPRYLIKTRGQQVTLSCSPISGHRSVSWYQQTPGQGLQFLFEYFSETQRNKGNFPGRFSGRQFSNSRSEMNVSTLELGDSALYLCASSLGSGLPYEQYFGPGTRLTVT.

The V gene is TRBV7-3, the J gene TRBJ2-7; the match to TRBD1 covers 7 bases. The CDR3 has 15 residues. Germline loops: CDR1 SGHTA, CDR2 FQGTGA. The trim removed 0 bases at V and 3 bases at J, leaving 5 bases unmatched. This CDR3 is CASSLTGGEIYEQYF. The CDR3 DNA sequence: TGTGCCAGCAGCTTAACAGGGGGCGAAATCTACGAGCAGTACTTC.